A selection of T cell receptor beta chains follows, all from one sample in a study of blood T cell repertoires in COVID-19. Assay used: immunoSEQ multiplex PCR; TCRdb lists only in-frame clones, some missing. The sample has around 230,000 clones; approximately 88% are singletons. Material for sequencing was peripheral blood. The receptor set was obtained from a man between 40 and 49 years old with acute or convalescent COVID-19. Each CDR3 is given with its conserved first and last residue. D genes are given only for firm matches. The size of a clone is reported for some rows only, either as once, few or many, or as a class for expanded clones.

once	TRBV6-5	TRBJ2-1	TRBD1	TGTGCCAGCAGTTACTCGTTGTCTACAGGGGGCGATGAGCAGTTCTTC	CASSYSLSTGGDEQFF
.	TRBV4-3	TRBJ1-4	.	TGCGCCAGCAGCCCTCAGGGAATAGAAGAAAAACTGTTTTTT	CASSPQGIEEKLFF
.	TRBV6-6	TRBJ1-2	.	TGTGCCAGCAAAAAGGAGGGTGGGGGAACTATTGGTGGCTACACCTTC	CASKKEGGGTIGGYTF
.	TRBV6-6	TRBJ1-1	.	TGTGCCAGCAGTTCTCAGGGGACTGAAGCTTTCTTT	CASSSQGTEAFF
.	TRBV7-6	TRBJ1-1	.	TGTGCCAGCAGCTTAGAACAGAACACTGAAGCTTTCTTT	CASSLEQNTEAFF
.	TRBV6-5	TRBJ2-7	TRBD2	TGTGCCAGTGATACTTGGGGGGGCGAGCAGTACTTC	CASDTWGGEQYF
.	TRBV19	TRBJ1-1	TRBD1	TGTGCCAGTAGTACCGGGACAGGGGCGACGAACACTGAAGCTTTCTTT	CASSTGTGATNTEAFF
.	TRBV9	TRBJ1-1	.	TGTGCCAGCAGCGTTGCGCAGGGGAGCACTGAAGCTTTCTTT	CASSVAQGSTEAFF
once	TRBV4-1	TRBJ1-4	TRBD1	TGCGCCAGCAGCCAAGATGGGACAGGGGGCAATGAAAAACTGTTTTTT	CASSQDGTGGNEKLFF
.	TRBV6-5	TRBJ1-1	TRBD1	TGTGCCAGCAGTTACCTAGACAGGGCCACTGAAGCTTTCTTT	CASSYLDRATEAFF
few	TRBV6-5	TRBJ2-7	TRBD1	TGTGCCAGCAAGATAAACAGGGGCGAGCAGTACTTC	CASKINRGEQYF
.	TRBV28	TRBJ1-4	.	TGTGCCAGCAGTTTAAGCAGGGCCGCGAAAGAAAAACTGTTTTTT	CASSLSRAAKEKLFF
.	TRBV6-4	TRBJ2-2	TRBD1	TGTGCCAGCAGTGTAGGACAGGAGGCCGGGGAGCTGTTTTTT	CASSVGQEAGELFF
.	TRBV12-5	TRBJ1-1	.	TGTGCTAGTGGTTCATCCCACAGGCCCATGAACACTGAAGCTTTCTTT	CASGSSHRPMNTEAFF
.	TRBV5-1	TRBJ1-2	.	TGCGCCAGCAGCTTGAATGCAGTCTATGGCTACACCTTC	CASSLNAVYGYTF
.	TRBV6-5	TRBJ1-5	TRBD1	TGTGCCAGCAGTTACCGAGACAGGGAAGGCAATCAGCCCCAGCATTTT	CASSYRDREGNQPQHF
.	TRBV6-6	TRBJ2-1	.	TGTGCCAGCGCGGGCAACGTTGGCCTTTACAATGAGCAGTTCTTC	CASAGNVGLYNEQFF
.	TRBV14	TRBJ1-2	.	TGTGCCAGCAGCCAATACAGAAACTATGGCTACACCTTC	CASSQYRNYGYTF
many	TRBV2	TRBJ2-4	TRBD1	TGTGCCAGCACCCCTCCGGGACCTAGGGGGCCCAAAAACATTCAGTACTTC	CASTPPGPRGPKNIQYF
.	TRBV30	TRBJ1-1	.	TGTGCCTGGAGTTACAGCAAAAACACTGAAGCTTTCTTT	CAWSYSKNTEAFF
.	TRBV6-6	TRBJ1-5	.	TGTGCCAGCACCGTCAGCAATCAGCCCCAGCATTTT	CASTVSNQPQHF
.	TRBV11-3	TRBJ2-1	.	TGTGCCAGCAGCCCGACCGCGGGGGCGCGTGAGCAGTTCTTC	CASSPTAGAREQFF
.	TRBV5-4	TRBJ1-2	.	TGTGCCAGCAGCCGGAGGGACGCGGGGGGCTACACCTTC	CASSRRDAGGYTF
.	TRBV2	TRBJ1-4	.	TGTGCCAGCAGTTCCAGGTCAACTAATGAAAAACTGTTTTTT	CASSSRSTNEKLFF
.	TRBV9	TRBJ2-1	.	TGTGCCAGCAGCGCCCACATGAAAGAGCAGTTCTTC	CASSAHMKEQFF
few	TRBV7-6	TRBJ2-1	TRBD1	TGTGCCAGCAGCTTAAAACCGGGACAGCCTGACAATGAGCAGTTCTTC	CASSLKPGQPDNEQFF
.	TRBV19	TRBJ1-5	.	TGTGCCAGTAGTATAGTCAGGGCCGAGCAGCCCCAGCATTTT	CASSIVRAEQPQHF
.	TRBV4-3	TRBJ2-1	.	TGCGCCAGCAGCCAAGATTTGAGGACCTACAATGAGCAGTTCTTC	CASSQDLRTYNEQFF
.	TRBV12-2	TRBJ2-7	.	TGTGCAAGTCGCTCCCCCCCGGGACAGTACTACGAGCAGTACTTC	CASRSPPGQYYEQYF
.	TRBV27	TRBJ1-6	.	TGTGCCAGCAGTTTCCCAGGTCACTCACCCCTCCACTTT	CASSFPGHSPLHF
.	TRBV5-1	TRBJ2-1	.	TGCGCCAGCGACCTCGGCGGCTCCTACAATGAGCAGTTCTTC	CASDLGGSYNEQFF
.	TRBV4-1	TRBJ1-4	.	TGCGCCAGCACTCTATCTGGACAACCTACAACTAATGAAAAACTGTTTTTT	CASTLSGQPTTNEKLFF
.	TRBV19	TRBJ2-1	TRBD2	TGTGCCAGTAGTATTACGACGGGACTAGCGGGAACCCACAATGAGCAGTTCTTC	CASSITTGLAGTHNEQFF
.	TRBV3-1/TRBV3-2	TRBJ2-7	TRBD2	TGTGCCAGCAGCCAAGATAGCGGGAGGTGGAACGAGCAGTACTTC	CASSQDSGRWNEQYF